The 19 T cell receptor beta chains given below trace back to one sample, sequenced in a study of blood T cell repertoires in COVID-19. Measured with immunoSEQ multiplex PCR; TCRdb has only the in-frame clones, and not every one. The sample lists more than 150,000 clones, about nine tenths occurring once. Sequenced input: peripheral blood. The receptors shown here come from a man aged 40-55 years with acute or convalescent COVID-19.

This clone was seen just once. The chain links TRBV6-4 to TRBJ2-1; 9 nucleotides agree with TRBD2. The CDR3 is 13 residues long. V shed 3 bases and J 10 bases; nucleotides not matched to a gene: 4. Per the germline V gene, CDR1 is MRHNA and CDR2 is SNTAGT. The CDR3 is CASSEQRGDEQFF. The CDR3 DNA reads as TGTGCCAGCAGTGAACAGCGGGGGGACGAGCAGTTCTTC.

J is TRBJ2-7 and V is TRBV19; 8 nucleotides line up with TRBD2. Germline V gene sequence: CDR1 LNHDA, CDR2 SQIVND (reference sequence). V was clipped by 8 bases and J by 0 bases; unmatched bases: 9. This CDR3 has 15 amino acids. DNA of the CDR3: TGTGCCAGTTCAGGGGAGGGGACTAGCTCCTACGAGCAGTACTTC. It yields the protein CASSGEGTSSYEQYF.

The chain joins TRBV10-3 to TRBJ2-1; weak D call: TRBD2 (6 bases). In germline, CDR1 is ENHRY, CDR2 SYGVKD. This CDR3 spans 14 amino acids. Trimming shortened V by 6 bases and J by 8 bases, and 17 bases separated the two germline ends. In nucleotides, the CDR3 is TGTGCCATCAGCTTGACTAGTTCTGAGGATGAGCAGTTCTTC. Its translation: CAISLTSSEDEQFF.

The V and J genes are TRBV6-4 and TRBJ1-2; 9 bases agree with TRBD1. This CDR3 has 13 residues. J gave up 7 bases and V 6 bases, and 6 bases lay outside the gene matches. Germline V CDR1 and CDR2: MRHNA, SNTAGT. The CDR3 coding sequence is TGTGCCAGCAGAACCGGACAGGGGAGTGGCTACACCTTC. This sequence encodes CASRTGQGSGYTF.

Here the CDR3 DNA reads TGTGCCAGCAGTCCACGACAGGGTATCGGGGGAAACGAGCAGTACTTC. As protein: CASSPRQGIGGNEQYF. The gene calls are TRBV28 and TRBJ2-7; tentative D call: TRBD1 (7 bases). CDR3 length equals 16 residues. Germline loops: CDR1 MDHEN, CDR2 SYDVKM. V shed 5 bases and J shed 5 bases, with 22 bases lying between them.

The chain carries TRBV7-9 and TRBJ2-5, with 10 bases lining up with TRBD1. The CDR3 extends over 14 amino acids. The ends lost 5 bases at V and 5 bases at J; junction bases unmatched: 5. CDR1 and CDR2 (germline): SEHNR, FQNEAQ (reference sequence). CDR3 residues: CASSGQGGEETQYF. DNA for the CDR3: TGTGCCAGCAGCGGACAGGGGGGGGAGGAGACCCAGTACTTC. The full variable domain, with the rest looked up from reference TRBV7-9 and TRBJ2-5, is DTGVSQNPRHKITKRGQNVTFRCDPISEHNRLYWYRQTLGQGPEFLTYFQNEAQLEKSRLLSDRFSAERPKGSFSTLEIQRTEQGDSAMYLCASSGQGGEETQYFGPGTRLLVL.

The gene calls are TRBV30 and TRBJ1-4; TRBD1 agrees at 7 bases. J was trimmed by 5 bases and V by 6 bases; bases with no gene match: 6. CDR3 length: 13 residues. Germline loops: CDR1 GTSNPN, CDR2 SVGIG (reference sequence). CDR3 DNA sequence: TGTGCCTGTCAGGGGGTGGCCAATGAAAAACTGTTTTTT. As protein: CACQGVANEKLFF.

This clone was seen only once. V and J are TRBV6-5 and TRBJ1-3; D uncertain. The CDR3 sequence is 13 residues long. V dropped 8 bases and J dropped 2 bases, with 10 bases sitting between them. CDR1 and CDR2 (germline): MNHEY, SVGAGI. CDR3 nucleotides: TGTGCCAGCTGCAGGACTGCTGGAAACACCATATATTTT. Translating it yields CASCRTAGNTIYF.

The chain recombines TRBV9 with TRBJ1-4; possibly TRBD1 for D (5 bases). Germline V CDR1 and CDR2: SGDLS, YYNGEE. The CDR3 runs to 13 residues. V shed 0 bases and J shed 7 bases, with 7 bases lying between them. Written as DNA, the CDR3 is TGTGCCAGCAGCGTAGACGGGGGTGAAAAACTGTTTTTT. It specifies CASSVDGGEKLFF.

This clone was counted between two and nine times. The chain combines TRBV30 with TRBJ1-5, with unresolved D. CDR3 length: 14 amino acids. V shed 3 bases and J shed 0 bases, with 9 bases lying between them. Germline V CDR1 and CDR2: GTSNPN, SVGIG (reference sequence). The CDR3 DNA reads TGTGCCTGGAGCGTTGGGCTTAGCAATCAGCCCCAGCATTTT. It specifies CAWSVGLSNQPQHF.

This chain connects TRBV28 to TRBJ1-6; D remains unclear. The CDR3 spans 14 residues. Germline assignment: CDR1 MDHEN and CDR2 SYDVKM. Trimming pared 2 bases from V and 7 bases from J, leaving 9 bases between. CDR3 in amino acids: CASSLIQVNSPLHF. CDR3 DNA: TGTGCCAGCAGTTTAATACAAGTAAATTCACCCCTCCACTTT. Full variable domain (rest looked up from reference TRBV28 and TRBJ1-6): DVKVTQSSRYLVKRTGEKVFLECVQDMDHENMFWYRQDPGLGLRLIYFSYDVKMKEKGDIPEGYSVSREKKERFSLILESASTNQTSMYLCASSLIQVNSPLHFGNGTRLTVT.

The chain links TRBV30 to TRBJ1-1, with 9 nucleotides matching TRBD1. Germline CDR1 is GTSNPN and CDR2 is SVGIG (reference sequence). Unmatched junction bases numbered 10, after V lost 0 bases and J lost 5 bases. This CDR3 has 16 residues. The CDR3 nucleotides read TGTGCCTGGAGTGTCGGACAGGGGTCCCATCGGACTGAAGCTTTCTTT. This gives the protein CAWSVGQGSHRTEAFF.

This chain joins TRBV19 and TRBJ2-1; 7 bases line up with TRBD1. The J segment lost 7 bases and the V segment lost 3 bases, leaving 9 bases of the junction unmatched. Germline V lookup: CDR1 LNHDA, CDR2 SQIVND (reference sequence). CDR3 size: 15 residues. Written as DNA, the CDR3 is TGTGCCAGTAGTATCCCGGGACAGAGGGTGAATGAGCAGTTCTTC. This sequence encodes CASSIPGQRVNEQFF.

The chain has TRBV5-4 and TRBJ2-1, with a tentative D call TRBD1 (6 bases). Germline lookup yields CDR1 SGHNT and CDR2 YYREEE (reference sequence). CDR3 size: 16 residues. Deletions cut 0 bases from V and 2 bases from J, with 12 bases between. The chain's CDR3 is CASSLVIGGTYNEQFF. For the CDR3, the DNA is TGTGCCAGCAGCTTGGTTATAGGGGGAACCTACAATGAGCAGTTCTTC.

This chain uses TRBV7-2 with TRBJ2-2, with D maybe TRBD2 (6 bases). Germline V gene data show CDR1 as SGHTA and CDR2 as FQGNSA. V was clipped by 4 bases and J by 3 bases, with 12 bases between them. The CDR3 consists of 15 residues. In nucleotides, the CDR3 is TGTGCCAGCAGCTCCCGGGACTTATACACCGGGGAGCTGTTTTTT. Protein sequence: CASSSRDLYTGELFF.

J is TRBJ2-6 and V is TRBV9; 7 bases fit TRBD1. The V segment lost 4 bases and the J segment 0 bases; nucleotides outside the gene matches: 10. CDR3 length: 18 amino acids. Per germline, CDR1 SGDLS and CDR2 YYNGEE. Written as DNA, the CDR3 is TGTGCCAGCAGCCCCCGGGACAGCTTGAGCTCTGGGGCCAACGTCCTGACTTTC. As protein: CASSPRDSLSSGANVLTF.

The CDR3 bases are TGTGCCAGCAGTGGGACTGGTGGATGGACCCAGTACTTC. Translation gives CASSGTGGWTQYF. The chain uses TRBV27 and TRBJ2-5, with a possible D match to TRBD2 (6 bases). This CDR3 is 13 amino acids long. Trimming cost V 5 bases and J 7 bases, with 14 bases left between them. Germline CDR1 reads MNHEY; CDR2 reads SMNVEV (reference sequence).

The CDR3 coding sequence is TGTGCCAGCAGTTCAAGACAGGCCATTCCCTACGAGCAGTACTTC. Its translation is CASSSRQAIPYEQYF. The V call is TRBV6-5, the J call TRBJ2-7; TRBD1 might be the D (6 bases). CDR1 and CDR2 from the germline V gene are MNHEY and SVGAGI. V was shortened by 4 bases and J by 2 bases, with 15 bases between the two germline ends. The CDR3 has 15 residues.

The chain recombines TRBV19 with TRBJ1-1; TRBD1 might be the D (5 bases). V was shortened by 7 bases and J by 0 bases, with 12 bases between the two germline ends. Germline V gene data show CDR1 as LNHDA and CDR2 as SQIVND (reference sequence). The CDR3 is 14 residues long. The CDR3 nucleotides read TGTGCCAGTATTGGGACTGGCATGAACACTGAAGCTTTCTTT. Encoded protein: CASIGTGMNTEAFF.